These 22 T cell receptor beta chains came from one sample sequenced in a study of technical replicates of blood from several donors. Generated by immunoSEQ multiplex PCR, the TCRdb table keeps only in-frame clones and is missing some. This table has tens of thousands of clones, just under 95% appearing once. Sequencing used T cells isolated from PBMCs. The receptors were sampled from a human donor in good health.

This chain links TRBV2 with TRBJ2-3; tentatively, D is TRBD2 (5 bases). Trimming took off 3 bases at V and 0 bases at J, with 16 bases between the two ends. This CDR3 region has 17 residues. Germline-derived CDR1 and CDR2 are SNHLY and FYNNEI. CDR3 in amino acids: CASSDPVAIPSTDTQYF. CDR3 nucleotides: TGTGCCAGCAGTGACCCTGTAGCGATCCCTAGCACAGATACGCAGTATTTT. Variable domain in full (rest from reference TRBV2 and TRBJ2-3): EPEVTQTPSHQVTQMGQEVILRCVPISNHLYFYWYRQILGQKVEFLVSFYNNEISEKSEIFDDQFSVERPDGSNFTLKIRSTKLEDSAMYFCASSDPVAIPSTDTQYFGPGTRLTVL.

The CDR3 loop is CARSPQGSGNTIYF. Here the CDR3 DNA reads TGTGCCAGATCGCCCCAGGGGTCAGGAAACACCATATATTTT. The V and J genes are TRBV5-3 and TRBJ1-3; perhaps TRBD1 as D (6 bases). TRBV5-3 is flagged as an ORF with uncertain function. V dropped 7 bases and J dropped 4 bases, with 15 bases sitting between them. The CDR3 extends over 14 amino acids.

This chain links TRBV27 with TRBJ2-5; maybe TRBD2 (5 bases). V shed 2 bases and J shed 5 bases, with 9 bases lying between them. The germline CDR1 and CDR2 sequences are MNHEY and SMNVEV (reference sequence). CDR3 length: 13 residues. The CDR3 sequence is CASSLSGRETQYF. In DNA form, the CDR3 reads TGTGCCAGCAGTTTAAGCGGACGGGAGACCCAGTACTTC.

V usage is TRBV28 and J usage is TRBJ2-7; 7 nucleotides line up with TRBD1. J lost 6 bases, V lost 7 bases, and 3 bases had no gene match. Per germline, CDR1 MDHEN and CDR2 SYDVKM. This CDR3 spans 11 amino acids. Here the CDR3 reads CASNSGGEQYF. CDR3 DNA: TGTGCCAGCAACTCAGGGGGCGAGCAGTACTTC.

The chain uses TRBV6-5 and TRBJ1-1; unclear D gene. V was shortened by 6 bases and J by 4 bases, with 15 bases between the two germline ends. Germline lookup yields CDR1 MNHEY and CDR2 SVGAGI. CDR3 size: 14 residues. The CDR3 sequence: CASSRVPLGTEAFF. The CDR3 nucleotides read TGTGCCAGCAGCCGGGTTCCCCTGGGCACTGAAGCTTTCTTT.

The chain recombines TRBV7-8 with TRBJ2-2; no clear D. CDR1 SGHVS and CDR2 FQNEAQ come from the germline V gene. This CDR3 is 15 amino acids long. V gave up 8 bases and J gave up 1 base, with 14 bases separating them. In nucleotides, the CDR3 is TGTGCCAGCGCCCCTACCAGGCAGAACACCGGGGAGCTGTTTTTT. This gives the protein CASAPTRQNTGELFF.

This clone appeared a single time. This chain connects TRBV4-3 to TRBJ1-5, with 9 bases that match TRBD1. The ends lost 4 bases at V and 7 bases at J; junction bases unmatched: 5. CDR3 size: 14 residues. In germline, CDR1 is LGHNA, CDR2 YSLEER. Here the CDR3 reads CASSPSTGGQPQHF. The CDR3 nucleotides read TGCGCCAGCAGCCCATCGACAGGGGGGCAGCCCCAGCATTTT.

The chain links TRBV6-6 to TRBJ1-2; no firm D call. The CDR3 covers 15 residues. Looked up from germline, CDR1 is MNHNY and CDR2 is SVGAGI (reference sequence). The germline V and J ends were trimmed by 6 bases and 2 bases, with 16 bases remaining between them. The DNA for the CDR3 is TGTGCCAGCAGCGTTACCTCCGGACTCAACTATGGCTACACCTTC. It translates to CASSVTSGLNYGYTF.

This clone was detected a few times. The chain links TRBV4-2 to TRBJ1-1; no definite D call. The V end was cut by 0 bases, the J end by 4 bases, with 15 bases between. CDR1 LGHNA and CDR2 YNFKEQ come from the germline V gene. This CDR3 is 16 amino acids long. The CDR3 bases are TGTGCCAGCAGCCAAGAGCCGAGGGATTTGGGCACTGAAGCTTTCTTT. It encodes CASSQEPRDLGTEAFF.

This sequence joins TRBV7-8 and TRBJ2-3, with D possibly matching TRBD2 (5 bases). The germline gives CDR1 SGHVS, CDR2 FQNEAQ. Trimming shortened V by 1 base and J by 3 bases, and 11 bases separated the two germline ends. This CDR3 region has 15 residues. This CDR3 reads CASSLGLALTDTQYF. CDR3 bases: TGTGCCAGCAGCTTAGGGCTAGCTTTGACAGATACGCAGTATTTT.

For the CDR3, the DNA is TGTGCCAGCAGCTTAGGTCTAGCGGGGCGGGAGACCCAGTACTTC. Amino acid sequence: CASSLGLAGRETQYF. This rearrangement joins TRBV7-2 to TRBJ2-5; TRBD2 aligns across 9 bases. The CDR3 contains 15 residues. V trimming: 1 base; J trimming: 5 bases; junction bases outside the gene matches: 5. The germline V gene encodes CDR1 SGHTA and CDR2 FQGNSA.

J is TRBJ1-5 and V is TRBV5-5, with 8 bases that match TRBD1. This CDR3 comprises 14 residues. CDR1 and CDR2 (germline): SGHKS, YYEKEE (reference sequence). V trimming: 3 bases; J trimming: 4 bases; junction bases outside the gene matches: 3. The CDR3 bases are TGTGCCAGCAGCTCCGGGACAGGTAATCAGCCCCAGCATTTT. This sequence encodes CASSSGTGNQPQHF. Combining the CDR3 with reference TRBV5-5 and TRBJ1-5 gives the whole variable domain DAGVTQSPTHLIKTRGQQVTLRCSPISGHKSVSWYQQVLGQGPQFIFQYYEKEERGRGNFPDRFSARQFPNYSSELNVNALLLGDSALYLCASSSGTGNQPQHFGDGTRLSIL.

The genes are TRBV28 and TRBJ2-2, with D maybe TRBD1 (5 bases). The CDR3 is made up of 14 amino acids. The germline CDR1 and CDR2 sequences are MDHEN and SYDVKM. Trimming took off 3 bases at V and 4 bases at J, with 9 bases between the two ends. In nucleotides, the CDR3 is TGTGCCAGCAGTTTGCGTGGGGCCACCGGGGAGCTGTTTTTT. Protein product: CASSLRGATGELFF.

The chain links TRBV7-9 to TRBJ2-7; 10 nucleotides match TRBD1. CDR3 length: 15 residues. Trimming at V came to 5 bases and at J to 0 bases, leaving 4 bases not matched to a gene. CDR1 SEHNR and CDR2 FQNEAQ come from the germline V gene (reference sequence). This CDR3 is CASSLRTGGSYEQYF. As DNA, the CDR3 is TGTGCCAGCAGCCTACGGACAGGGGGCTCCTACGAGCAGTACTTC. Together with reference TRBV7-9 and TRBJ2-7, the CDR3 gives the full variable domain: DTGVSQNPRHKITKRGQNVTFRCDPISEHNRLYWYRQTLGQGPEFLTYFQNEAQLEKSRLLSDRFSAERPKGSFSTLEIQRTEQGDSAMYLCASSLRTGGSYEQYFGPGTRLTVT.

The CDR3 bases are TGTGCCAGCAGCTTACAATACAGGGGACTACTTAGCGGGAGAGGAGAGCAGTACTTC. Encoded protein: CASSLQYRGLLSGRGEQYF. V gene TRBV7-7 combines with J gene TRBJ2-7, with 9 nucleotides matching TRBD2. Germline trimming cut 2 bases from V and 7 bases from J; bases unmatched to any gene: 21. Germline CDR1 SSHAT, CDR2 FNYEAQ (reference sequence). There are 19 residues in the CDR3. The variable domain in full, completed from reference TRBV7-7 and TRBJ2-7, reads GAGVSQSPRYKVTKRGQDVTLRCDPISSHATLYWYQQALGQGPEFLTYFNYEAQPDKSGLPSDRFSAERPEGSISTLTIQRTEQRDSAMYRCASSLQYRGLLSGRGEQYFGPGTRLTVT.

The chain links TRBV6-1 to TRBJ1-1; D gene unclear. The CDR3 is made up of 14 amino acids. V was shortened by 6 bases and J by 2 bases, with 13 bases between the two germline ends. The germline CDR1 and CDR2 sequences are MNHNS and SASEGT. DNA of the CDR3: TGTGCCAGCAGACAGCCGATAAGAAACACTGAAGCTTTCTTT. Translating it yields CASRQPIRNTEAFF.

This chain connects TRBV5-6 to TRBJ1-2; weak D call: TRBD1 (5 bases). Germline-derived CDR1 and CDR2 are SGHDT and YYEEEE. The CDR3 is 17 residues long. The germline V and J ends were trimmed by 0 bases and 0 bases, with 15 bases remaining between them. The DNA of the CDR3 is TGTGCCAGCAGCTTGGGTGGAGGGGACTTACCTAACTATGGCTACACCTTC. This codes for CASSLGGGDLPNYGYTF.

In regard to this clone: The sample holds other DNA sequences that translate to the same CDR3. The chain links TRBV14 to TRBJ2-1; 11 bases are a match to TRBD2. Germline V gene sequence: CDR1 SGHDN, CDR2 FVKESK. V trimming: 4 bases; J trimming: 2 bases; junction bases outside the gene matches: 1. The CDR3 is 15 amino acids. In DNA form, the CDR3 reads TGTGCCAGCAGCCTACTAGCGGGGGCCTACAATGAGCAGTTCTTC. Translated, it gives CASSLLAGAYNEQFF.

V is TRBV5-1 and J is TRBJ2-2; 9 bases fit TRBD2. Trimming cost V 1 base and J 7 bases; bases outside gene matches: 14. There are 18 residues in the CDR3. Germline CDR1 reads SGHRS; CDR2 reads YFSETQ. CDR3 in amino acids: CASSLFSGGGRAIGELFF. In nucleotides, the CDR3 is TGCGCCAGCAGCTTGTTTAGCGGCGGCGGGAGGGCCATCGGGGAGCTGTTTTTT.

The chain has TRBV7-2 and TRBJ2-5; no definite D call. The CDR3 totals 11 residues. V lost 4 bases and J lost 4, with 4 bases in between. Germline CDR1 reads SGHTA; CDR2 reads FQGNSA. CDR3 region: CASSYSETQYF. CDR3 nucleotide sequence: TGTGCCAGCAGCTACTCAGAGACCCAGTACTTC.

The rearrangement links TRBV28 to TRBJ2-7; weak D call: TRBD1 (5 bases). The V gene's germline CDR1 is MDHEN and CDR2 SYDVKM. Trimming removed 2 bases from V and 4 bases from J, with 9 bases in between. The CDR3 runs 13 residues. CDR3 bases: TGTGCCAGCAGTTTAGTCAGGGCGTACGAGCAGTACTTC. The encoded protein is CASSLVRAYEQYF.

This clone was seen just once. The rearrangement links TRBV6-5 to TRBJ2-3, with D possibly being TRBD1 (6 bases). This CDR3 spans 13 amino acids. Germline V CDR1 and CDR2: MNHEY, SVGAGI. V lost 8 bases and J 3 bases, leaving 12 bases between the germline ends. CDR3 DNA: TGTGCCAGCGGCAGGGGCGGAACAGATACGCAGTATTTT. It yields the protein CASGRGGTDTQYF.